Detailed here is one TCR beta chain. These data are taken from a study of blood T cell repertoires in COVID-19. Background on the study: Italy, Spain and the United States were the sources of the convalescent and acute COVID-19 samples. The analysed material was cDNA or gDNA that came from T cells, B-cell-depleted T cells, or PBMCs.

Germline V lookup: CDR1 KGHDR, CDR2 SFDVKD. V lost 4 bases, J lost 6 bases, and 12 bases stayed unmatched. The CDR3 spans 17 residues. Seattle researchers signed up patients amid active infection and tracked them longitudinally. Source study methods: Reference gene primer amplification in the assay estimated nucleated cell counts. TCRdb's copy holds only in-frame clones and misses some; the assay was immunoSEQ multiplex PCR. V and J calls and clone size are as listed in that table; D and trimming were resolved from the DNA. The table includes 500,000 to 600,000 clones, 70% to 90% detected once. The rearrangement joins TRBV24-1 to TRBJ2-1; TRBD1 aligns across 9 bases. The source is a woman in her forties or fifties with COVID-19, enrolled during active disease. Sequenced input: peripheral blood. Written as DNA, the CDR3 is TGTGCCACCAGTGACCGTTTGGGGACAGGGAGGCGCAATGAGCAGTTCTTC. The encoded protein is CATSDRLGTGRRNEQFF.